This entry describes one T cell receptor (beta chain). A previously described protocol, modified, built RNA-based TCR cDNA libraries. Both ends of each TCR cDNA library bore sample-specific barcodes. TCRdb reprocessed the 5' RACE reads with MiXCR, giving one entry per CDR3 protein. The repertoire holds 350,000 to 400,000 distinct CDR3 sequences, with roughly 31% as singletons. This record belongs to a study of identical twins' blood T cells. The TCR sequence derives from a woman aged 18-49 years in good health. The material sequenced was PBMCs.

The CDR3, as DNA: TGCGCCAGCAGCCCAGGGGAAGATACGCAGTATTTT. It codes for CASSPGEDTQYF. The V call is TRBV5-1, the J call TRBJ2-3; TRBD1 is a possible D gene (6 bases). The CDR3 consists of 12 residues. V gave up 4 bases and J gave up 5 bases, with 8 bases separating them. Germline V lookup: CDR1 SGHRS, CDR2 YFSETQ.